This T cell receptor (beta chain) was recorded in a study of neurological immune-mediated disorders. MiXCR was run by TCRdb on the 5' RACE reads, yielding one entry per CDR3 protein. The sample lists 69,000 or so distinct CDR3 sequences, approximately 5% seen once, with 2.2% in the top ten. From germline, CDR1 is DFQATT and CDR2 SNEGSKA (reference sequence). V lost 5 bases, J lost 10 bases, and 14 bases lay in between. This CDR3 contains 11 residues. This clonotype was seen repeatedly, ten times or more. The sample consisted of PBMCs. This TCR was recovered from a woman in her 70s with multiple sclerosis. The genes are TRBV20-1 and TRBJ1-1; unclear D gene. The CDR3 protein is CSAPHTHGAFF. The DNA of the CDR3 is TGCAGTGCTCCCCATACCCATGGAGCTTTCTTT.